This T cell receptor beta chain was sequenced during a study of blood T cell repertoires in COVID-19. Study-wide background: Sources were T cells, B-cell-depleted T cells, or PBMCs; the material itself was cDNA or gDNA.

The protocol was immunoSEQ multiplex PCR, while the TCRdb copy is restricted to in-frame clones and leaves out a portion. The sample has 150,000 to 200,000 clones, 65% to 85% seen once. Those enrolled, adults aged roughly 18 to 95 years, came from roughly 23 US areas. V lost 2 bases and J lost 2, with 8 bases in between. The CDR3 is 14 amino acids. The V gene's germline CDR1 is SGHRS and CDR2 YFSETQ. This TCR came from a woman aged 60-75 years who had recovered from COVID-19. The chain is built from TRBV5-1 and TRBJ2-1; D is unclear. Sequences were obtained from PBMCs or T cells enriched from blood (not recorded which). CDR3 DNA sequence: TGCGCCAGCAGCTTAGACTTCACCTACAATGAGCAGTTCTTC. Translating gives CASSLDFTYNEQFF.